The clone carrying this T cell receptor (beta chain) was seen more than once but under ten times. Its specificity is not known. The data derive from a study of T-cell memory formation after mild COVID-19. Constant-segment primers and 5'RACE yielded cDNA libraries for TCR alpha and TCR beta, each carrying sample barcodes and UMIs. TCRdb re-called the 5' RACE reads through MiXCR, storing one row per CDR3 protein. The sample carries nearly 350,000 distinct CDR3 sequences, roughly 13% recorded once. Findings and caveats of the study: The study detected some responding clones in pre-infection memory, suggesting cross-reactive memory joined. Researchers report contracting CD4+ clones mostly in CM and EM, with CD8+ clones in EMRA.

Sequenced sample: PBMCs or a T cell subset sorted from them (not recorded which). The sequence derives from a man aged 18 to 29 who had mild COVID-19 (a few samples of this study predate the infection). Cell type and time point are not known.

The DNA for the CDR3 is TGTGCCAGCAGTTATGCGGTGGGGGACACAGATACGCAGTATTTT. This codes for CASSYAVGDTDTQYF. The chain employs TRBV6-5 and TRBJ2-3; D assignment may be TRBD1 or TRBD2 (5 bases each). The CDR3 sequence is 15 residues long. In germline, CDR1 is MNHEY, CDR2 SVGAGI. The V end lost 3 bases, the J end lost 2 bases, and 12 bases lay between the germline ends.